Given below is one TCR beta chain in context. Its antigen remains unknown. An equimolar mix of two oligonucleotides served as the beta constant-region primer for TRBC1 and TRBC2. The ligated cDNA underwent four PCR rounds using SP2 and nested alpha and beta constant-region primers. The cDNA 3' end received a ligated single-stranded oligonucleotide carrying the SP2 primer and a 12-nucleotide UMI. MiXCR was run by TCRdb on the UMI-ligation and nested PCR reads, yielding one entry per CDR3 protein. This repertoire shows 80,000 or so distinct CDR3 sequences, about 10% found once; its top ten account for 1.2%. V was clipped by 0 bases and J by 5 bases; unmatched bases: 8. The germline V gene encodes CDR1 WNHNN and CDR2 SYGVQD (reference sequence). The length of the CDR3 is 16 residues. This entry belongs to a study of naive and memory T cell subsets. Broader study findings: RNA-based TCR counts may shift with T cell activation and differentiation.

This sequence joins TRBV10-1 and TRBJ2-5, with TRBD2 matching 8 bases. This TCR came from a human donor in good health. Sequenced input: naive CD8+ T cells from blood. The CDR3 DNA is TGCGCCAGCAGTGAGTCTGGTAGCGGGACATGGGAGACCCAGTACTTC. Its protein is CASSESGSGTWETQYF.